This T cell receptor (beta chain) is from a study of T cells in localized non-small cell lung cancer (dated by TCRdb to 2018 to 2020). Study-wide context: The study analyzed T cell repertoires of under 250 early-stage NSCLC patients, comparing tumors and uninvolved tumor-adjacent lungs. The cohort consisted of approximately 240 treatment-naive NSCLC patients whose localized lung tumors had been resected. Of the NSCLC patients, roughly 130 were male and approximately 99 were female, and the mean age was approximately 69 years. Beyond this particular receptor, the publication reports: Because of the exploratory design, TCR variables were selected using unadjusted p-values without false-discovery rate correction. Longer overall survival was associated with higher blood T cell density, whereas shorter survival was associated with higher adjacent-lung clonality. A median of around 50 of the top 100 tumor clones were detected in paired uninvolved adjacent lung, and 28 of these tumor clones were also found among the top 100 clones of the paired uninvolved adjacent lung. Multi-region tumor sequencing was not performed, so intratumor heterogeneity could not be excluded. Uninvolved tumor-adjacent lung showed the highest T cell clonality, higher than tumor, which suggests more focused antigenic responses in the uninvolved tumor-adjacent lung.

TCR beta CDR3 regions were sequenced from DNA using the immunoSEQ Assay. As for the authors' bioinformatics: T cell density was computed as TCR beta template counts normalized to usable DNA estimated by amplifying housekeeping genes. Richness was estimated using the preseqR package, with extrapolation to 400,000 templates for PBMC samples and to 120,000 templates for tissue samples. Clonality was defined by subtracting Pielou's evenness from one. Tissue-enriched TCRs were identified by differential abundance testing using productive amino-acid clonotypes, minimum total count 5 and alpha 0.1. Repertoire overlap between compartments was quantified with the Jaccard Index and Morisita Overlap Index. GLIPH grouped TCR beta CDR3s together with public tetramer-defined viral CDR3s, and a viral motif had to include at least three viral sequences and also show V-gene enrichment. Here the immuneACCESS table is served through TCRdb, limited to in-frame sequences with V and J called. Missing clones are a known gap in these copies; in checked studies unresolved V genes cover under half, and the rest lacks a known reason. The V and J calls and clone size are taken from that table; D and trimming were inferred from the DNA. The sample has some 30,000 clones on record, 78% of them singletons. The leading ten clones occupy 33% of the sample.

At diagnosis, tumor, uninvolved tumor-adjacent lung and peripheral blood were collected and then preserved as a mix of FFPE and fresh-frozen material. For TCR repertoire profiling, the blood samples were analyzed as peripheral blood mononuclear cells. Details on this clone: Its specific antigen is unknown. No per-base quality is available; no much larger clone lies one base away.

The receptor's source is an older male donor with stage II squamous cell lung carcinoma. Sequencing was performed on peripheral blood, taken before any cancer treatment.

Here the CDR3 is given as CASSRNEISYEQYF. The bases are TGTGCCAGTAGTAGGAACGAGATCTCCTACGAGCAGTACTTC. This chain is built from TRBV19 and TRBJ2-7, with the identity of the D gene unclear. The CDR3 covers 14 residues, taking in both the cysteine and the phenylalanine. Only the CDR3 part of the read is kept: 42 bases, read in frame from the first base. Trimming removed 4 bases from V and 0 bases from J, leaving 10 bases between the germline ends. The germline V gene (reference sequence) sets CDR1 to LNHDA and CDR2 to SQIVND.